The 27 T cell receptor beta chains reported below all come from one sample, sequenced in a study of shared clonotypes between healthy human individuals. Naive CD8 cells lacked CD45RO and underwent positive selection for CCR7, leaving out terminally differentiated effector memory CD45RA+ cells. The table came from immunoSEQ multiplex PCR; TCRdb's copy has only in-frame clones and leaves some out. The table lists about 700,000 clones, 92% of them singletons. The source material was naive CD8+ T cells sorted from blood. The receptor source for this set is a man aged 25 to 40 in good health.

The rearrangement uses TRBV7-9 and TRBJ2-7; D possibly corresponds to TRBD2 (5 bases). The CDR3 is 14 residues long. Per the germline V gene, CDR1 is SEHNR and CDR2 is FQNEAQ (reference sequence). Deletions cut 6 bases from V and 6 bases from J, with 18 bases between. Written as DNA, the CDR3 is TGTGCCAGCAGTCTACGGAGCGGTTCGAGCGAGCAGTACTTC. Protein: CASSLRSGSSEQYF.

This clone turned up a few times. This sequence joins TRBV6-6 and TRBJ1-2; perhaps TRBD1 as D (6 bases). CDR3 length: 15 amino acids. Germline V gene data show CDR1 as MNHNY and CDR2 as SVGAGI (reference sequence). Trimming removed 2 bases at V and 6 bases at J, with 16 bases between. CDR3 sequence reads: CASSYIRDIDDGYTF. The CDR3, as DNA: TGTGCCAGCAGTTACATTCGGGACATAGATGATGGCTACACCTTC.

V is TRBV5-5 and J is TRBJ1-2; D unclear. CDR1 SGHKS and CDR2 YYEKEE come from the germline V gene (reference sequence). Trimming stripped 1 base from V and 4 bases from J, with 2 bases between. The CDR3 is 11 residues long. CDR3 coding DNA: TGTGCCAGCAGCTTGATCTATGGCTACACCTTC. Translating it yields CASSLIYGYTF. The variable domain in full, with the rest retrieved from reference TRBV5-5 and TRBJ1-2, is DAGVTQSPTHLIKTRGQQVTLRCSPISGHKSVSWYQQVLGQGPQFIFQYYEKEERGRGNFPDRFSARQFPNYSSELNVNALLLGDSALYLCASSLIYGYTFGSGTRLTVV.

The J gene is TRBJ2-1, the V gene TRBV18; D remains ambiguous. V dropped 6 bases and J dropped 0 bases, with 9 bases sitting between them. The CDR3 loop spans 14 amino acids. The germline gives CDR1 KGHSH, CDR2 LQKENI. The CDR3 region is CASSPTGSYNEQFF. In nucleotides, the CDR3 is TGTGCCAGCTCCCCGACGGGCTCCTACAATGAGCAGTTCTTC.

This chain connects TRBV15 to TRBJ2-1, with D maybe TRBD1 (6 bases). This CDR3 has 16 amino acids. The V and J ends lost 5 bases and 1 base respectively, with 15 bases between them. Looked up from germline, CDR1 is LNHNV and CDR2 is YYDKDF (reference sequence). The CDR3 spells CATSGRSRGSYNEQFF. The CDR3 DNA sequence: TGTGCCACCAGCGGCAGAAGCAGGGGTTCCTACAATGAGCAGTTCTTC.

V usage is TRBV2 and J usage is TRBJ2-1; weak D call: TRBD2 (6 bases). Germline V lookup: CDR1 SNHLY, CDR2 FYNNEI. CDR3 size: 16 residues. Trimming took off 7 bases at V and 3 bases at J, with 19 bases between the two ends. CDR3 region: CASTAGRRENYNEQFF. Here the CDR3 DNA reads TGTGCCAGCACCGCCGGGAGACGAGAGAACTACAATGAGCAGTTCTTC.

The chain recombines TRBV19 with TRBJ2-1; D possibly uses TRBD1 or TRBD2 (5 bases each). The CDR3 is 16 residues long. The germline CDR1 and CDR2 sequences are LNHDA and SQIVND (reference sequence). The V gene lost 4 bases and the J gene lost 8 bases, with 21 bases spanning the gap. CDR3 residues: CASSTDPGRRIDEQFF. The CDR3 DNA is TGTGCCAGTAGTACCGATCCGGGACGGCGTATAGATGAGCAGTTCTTC.

The chain recombines TRBV27 with TRBJ2-1, with 10 bases identical to TRBD1. The V gene end was trimmed by 5 bases and the J gene end by 8 bases; junction bases not matched to a gene: 9. The CDR3 has 15 residues. From germline, CDR1 is MNHEY and CDR2 SMNVEV (reference sequence). CDR3 nucleotides: TGTGCCAGCAGTGTTGGGACAGGGGTTTGGGATGAGCAGTTCTTC. Its protein is CASSVGTGVWDEQFF.

The rearrangement joins TRBV18 to TRBJ1-4; D gene uncertain. The length of the CDR3 is 17 residues. V was trimmed by 2 bases and J by 12 bases, leaving 25 bases between them. CDR1 and CDR2 from the germline V gene are KGHSH and LQKENI. CDR3 protein: CASSPIFPRAGRSELFF. The CDR3 DNA reads TGTGCCAGCTCACCAATCTTCCCAAGAGCAGGACGGTCGGAACTGTTTTTT. Supplemented by reference TRBV18 and TRBJ1-4, the full variable domain reads NAGVMQNPRHLVRRRGQEARLRCSPMKGHSHVYWYRQLPEEGLKFMVYLQKENIIDESGMPKERFSAEFPKEGPSILRIQQVVRGDSAAYFCASSPIFPRAGRSELFFGSGTQLSVL.

The chain is built from TRBV10-2 and TRBJ1-1, with a possible D match to TRBD1 (5 bases). Trimming pared 7 bases from V and 4 bases from J, leaving 13 bases between. CDR3 length equals 13 residues. Germline assignment: CDR1 WSHSY and CDR2 SAAADI. The CDR3, as DNA: TGCGCCAGCAAGGAGGGGCGGGCCACTGAAGCTTTCTTT. Protein: CASKEGRATEAFF.

CDR3 sequence (DNA): TGTGCCAGCAGCGCACAGGGGCTCACTGAAGCTTTCTTT. It translates to CASSAQGLTEAFF. This chain connects TRBV9 to TRBJ1-1; 7 bases are shared with TRBD1. Germline CDR1 is SGDLS and CDR2 is YYNGEE. The junction had 3 bases not matched to a gene; V was cut back by 3 bases and J by 4 bases. CDR3 size: 13 residues. Full variable domain (remainder filled in from reference TRBV9 and TRBJ1-1): DSGVTQTPKHLITATGQRVTLRCSPRSGDLSVYWYQQSLDQGLQFLIQYYNGEERAKGNILERFSAQQFPDLHSELNLSSLELGDSALYFCASSAQGLTEAFFGQGTRLTVV.

The V gene is TRBV27, the J gene TRBJ2-1; the D call may be TRBD1 or TRBD2 (6 bases each). V lost 6 bases and J 9 bases, leaving 18 bases between the germline ends. Germline assignment: CDR1 MNHEY and CDR2 SMNVEV (reference sequence). The CDR3 runs 14 residues. The CDR3 protein is CASRDSGYRSEQFF. In DNA, the CDR3 is TGTGCCAGCAGGGACAGCGGGTACCGTAGTGAGCAGTTCTTC.

The genes are TRBV29-1 and TRBJ2-1; TRBD1 or TRBD2 may be the D gene (5 bases each). CDR3 length equals 19 residues. Germline V lookup: CDR1 SQVTM, CDR2 ANQGSEA. Between the trimmed V and J ends, which lost 1 base and 0 bases, there was a span of 22 bases. CDR3 sequence (DNA): TGCAGCGTTGAAGCCCCCCGGATTAGCGAGAGGGGCTCCTACAATGAGCAGTTCTTC. It is translated as CSVEAPRISERGSYNEQFF.

The rearrangement links TRBV27 to TRBJ2-1; D may be TRBD1 (5 bases). Germline CDR1 reads MNHEY; CDR2 reads SMNVEV (reference sequence). The CDR3 is 16 amino acids. Trimming removed 6 bases at V and 0 bases at J, with 15 bases between. In DNA, the CDR3 is TGTGCCAGCAGCTCCTCGACAGCACTCTCCTACAATGAGCAGTTCTTC. Its translation is CASSSSTALSYNEQFF.

The chain uses TRBV27 and TRBJ2-1; 12 bases agree with TRBD2. The CDR3 covers 15 residues. The germline V gene has CDR1 MNHEY and CDR2 SMNVEV (reference sequence). V shed 6 bases and J 6 bases; nucleotides not matched to a gene: 6. The CDR3 spells CASRSGLAGLNEQFF. The CDR3 nucleotides read TGTGCCAGCAGATCAGGACTAGCGGGACTCAATGAGCAGTTCTTC.

The chain couples TRBV18 to TRBJ2-1, with TRBD2 matching 12 bases. The germline CDR1 and CDR2 sequences are KGHSH and LQKENI. J gave up 12 bases and V 8 bases, and 14 bases lay outside the gene matches. The CDR3 runs 15 residues. The CDR3 is CASRTTPTSGRGQFF. For the CDR3, the DNA is TGTGCCAGCCGCACCACCCCGACTAGCGGGAGAGGGCAGTTCTTC.

The V call is TRBV7-8, the J call TRBJ2-7; a possible D gene is TRBD1 (5 bases). The ends were cut back, 5 bases at V and 5 bases at J, with 13 bases in the middle. The germline V gene has CDR1 SGHVS and CDR2 FQNEAQ. The CDR3 covers 13 residues. The CDR3 DNA reads TGTGCCAGCAGCCCCCCCGACAGACACGAGCAGTACTTC. Its protein is CASSPPDRHEQYF.

The chain is built from TRBV6-1 and TRBJ1-5; 7 positions match TRBD1. The ends lost 2 bases at V and 7 bases at J; junction bases unmatched: 8. The CDR3 loop spans 15 amino acids. The germline V gene encodes CDR1 MNHNS and CDR2 SASEGT. The CDR3 DNA follows: TGTGCCAGCAGTGAAAGAGGGGGCGCACAGCAGCCCCAGCATTTT. Translation: CASSERGGAQQPQHF.

The chain has TRBV18 and TRBJ2-7, with a possible D match to TRBD2 (6 bases). The CDR3 runs 15 residues. The V end was cut by 2 bases, the J end by 2 bases, with 13 bases between. The germline gives CDR1 KGHSH, CDR2 LQKENI. The CDR3 DNA reads as TGTGCCAGCTCACCAAGCCAGCGGGTCCCCTACGAGCAGTACTTC. It encodes CASSPSQRVPYEQYF.

CDR3 in amino acids: CASSYSREGEQYF. The DNA of the CDR3 is TGTGCCAGCAGTTACTCGAGGGAAGGGGAGCAGTACTTC. The chain uses TRBV6-5 and TRBJ2-7; D perhaps matches TRBD2 (5 bases). The CDR3 spans 13 residues. The V end lost 0 bases, the J end lost 7 bases, and 10 bases lay between the germline ends. Germline V lookup: CDR1 MNHEY, CDR2 SVGAGI.

A note on this clone: The sample has other DNA sequences that encode this CDR3 too. The rearrangement links TRBV6-6 to TRBJ2-7; D ambiguous. The CDR3 spans 12 residues. V lost 0 bases to trimming and J lost 4 bases, with 4 bases between them. Germline V gene lookup returns CDR1 MNHNY and CDR2 SVGAGI (reference sequence). CDR3 sequence reads: CASSYSAYEQYF. The CDR3 DNA is TGTGCCAGCAGTTACTCGGCTTACGAGCAGTACTTC.

The chain combines TRBV27 with TRBJ2-1; tentatively, D is TRBD2 (6 bases). Germline V gene sequence: CDR1 MNHEY, CDR2 SMNVEV (reference sequence). The CDR3 extends over 15 amino acids. The V end was cut by 6 bases, the J end by 0 bases, with 12 bases between. The CDR3 DNA sequence: TGTGCCAGCAGCGAAATAGCGGACTCCTACAATGAGCAGTTCTTC. Its translation: CASSEIADSYNEQFF.

V and J are TRBV2 and TRBJ2-3; perhaps TRBD1 as D (5 bases). The V end lost 3 bases, the J end lost 3 bases, and 10 bases lay between the germline ends. CDR1 and CDR2 from the germline V gene are SNHLY and FYNNEI. The CDR3 is made up of 14 amino acids. The CDR3 is CASSEWGNTDTQYF. CDR3 bases: TGTGCCAGCAGTGAGTGGGGCAATACAGATACGCAGTATTTT. Combining the CDR3 with reference TRBV2 and TRBJ2-3 gives the whole variable domain EPEVTQTPSHQVTQMGQEVILRCVPISNHLYFYWYRQILGQKVEFLVSFYNNEISEKSEIFDDQFSVERPDGSNFTLKIRSTKLEDSAMYFCASSEWGNTDTQYFGPGTRLTVL.

V usage is TRBV6-5 and J usage is TRBJ2-7; 8 nucleotides align to TRBD1. This CDR3 is built from 13 residues. Germline-derived CDR1 and CDR2 are MNHEY and SVGAGI. V was clipped by 5 bases and J by 3 bases; unmatched bases: 3. CDR3 region: CASSRGQVYEQYF. In DNA form, the CDR3 reads TGTGCCAGCAGTAGGGGACAGGTCTACGAGCAGTACTTC.

The chain couples TRBV7-6 to TRBJ2-6; 8 nucleotides match TRBD1. CDR1 is SGHVS and CDR2 is FNYEAQ in the germline V gene. The ends lost 1 base at V and 0 bases at J; junction bases unmatched: 11. The CDR3 covers 20 residues. The CDR3, as DNA: TGTGCCAGCAGCTTAGGAACAGCCGGGACAGGTACCTCTGGGGCCAACGTCCTGACTTTC. This codes for CASSLGTAGTGTSGANVLTF.

The rearrangement joins TRBV27 to TRBJ2-7; TRBD2 matches 11 bases. The CDR3 contains 13 residues. V was clipped by 10 bases and J by 2 bases; unmatched bases: 4. Germline assignment: CDR1 MNHEY and CDR2 SMNVEV (reference sequence). CDR3 sequence: CATGTSGAYEQYF. Written as DNA, the CDR3 is TGTGCCACAGGGACTAGCGGCGCCTACGAGCAGTACTTC.

The genes are TRBV2 and TRBJ2-1; D gene ambiguous. Trimming took off 10 bases at V and 5 bases at J, with 9 bases between the two ends. This CDR3 region has 11 residues. Germline CDR1 and CDR2: SNHLY and FYNNEI. For the CDR3, the DNA is TGTGCCACCCAGAGGAACAATGAGCAGTTCTTC. This codes for CATQRNNEQFF.